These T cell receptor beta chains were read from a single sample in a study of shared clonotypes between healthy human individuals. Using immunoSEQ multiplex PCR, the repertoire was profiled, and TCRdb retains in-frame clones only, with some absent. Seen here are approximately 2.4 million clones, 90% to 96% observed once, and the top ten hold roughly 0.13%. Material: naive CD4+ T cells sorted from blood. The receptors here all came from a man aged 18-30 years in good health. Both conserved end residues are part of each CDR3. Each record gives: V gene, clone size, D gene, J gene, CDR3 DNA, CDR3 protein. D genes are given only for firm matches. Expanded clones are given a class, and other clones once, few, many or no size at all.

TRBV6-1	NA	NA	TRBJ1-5	TGTGCCAGCGTAATATCAGGCGGGAATCAGCCCCAGCATTTT	CASVISGGNQPQHF
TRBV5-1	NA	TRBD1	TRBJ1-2	TGCGCCAGCAGCTTGGATGGGGACAGGGTCAACGCCTTC	CASSLDGDRVNAF
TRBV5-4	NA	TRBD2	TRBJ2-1	TGTGCCAGCAGCTGGGGGACTAGCGGGAGCCCTAGCAATGAGCAGTTCTTC	CASSWGTSGSPSNEQFF
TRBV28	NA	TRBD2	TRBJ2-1	TGTGCCAGCACACTAGCGGGGGTCTCCTACAATGAGCAGTTCTTC	CASTLAGVSYNEQFF
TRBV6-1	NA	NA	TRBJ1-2	TGTGCCAGCAGTGAAGCAGGTTGGGACTATGGCTACACCTTC	CASSEAGWDYGYTF
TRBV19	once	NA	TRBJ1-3	TGTGCCAGCGGAGGAACTTCTGGAAACACCATATATTTT	CASGGTSGNTIYF
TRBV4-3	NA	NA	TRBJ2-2	TGCGCCAGCAGCCAAGGGTTCGGGACTTCGAACACCGGGGAGCTGTTTTTT	CASSQGFGTSNTGELFF
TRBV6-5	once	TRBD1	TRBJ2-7	TGTGCCAGCAGTTACACCTGGAGACAGGGATCCTACGAGCAGTACTTC	CASSYTWRQGSYEQYF
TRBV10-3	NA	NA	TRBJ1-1	TGTGCCATCAGTGGGGACACCGACACTGAAGCTTTCTTT	CAISGDTDTEAFF
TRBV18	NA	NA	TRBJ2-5	TGTGCCAGCGACCCGCCGACACAATACGGGGAGACCCAGTACTTC	CASDPPTQYGETQYF
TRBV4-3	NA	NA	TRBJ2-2	TGCGCCAGCAGCCACCAAGTGGACGTAGGGTTCCCGAACACCGGGGAGCTGTTTTTT	CASSHQVDVGFPNTGELFF
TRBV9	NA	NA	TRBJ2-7	TGTGCCAGCAGCGTAGATGGCAGGGATAACGAGCAGTACTTC	CASSVDGRDNEQYF
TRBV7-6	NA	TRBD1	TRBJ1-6	TGTGCCAGCAGCTTAATAAGTGCAGGGGGTGGTTCACCCCTCCACTTT	CASSLISAGGGSPLHF
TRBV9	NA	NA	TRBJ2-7	TGTGCCAGCAGCGTAGCCCCTAGGGGAGTTGAGCAGTACTTC	CASSVAPRGVEQYF
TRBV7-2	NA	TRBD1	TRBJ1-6	TGTGCCAGCAGCTTGAACAGGGGCCTGAATTCACCCCTCCACTTT	CASSLNRGLNSPLHF
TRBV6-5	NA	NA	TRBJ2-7	TGTGCCAGCAGCTTTACAGGGAGGGTCGACGAGCAGTACTTC	CASSFTGRVDEQYF
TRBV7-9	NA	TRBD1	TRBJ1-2	TGTGCCAGCAGCTTCTTAGGGGGCCTTGGCTACACCTTC	CASSFLGGLGYTF
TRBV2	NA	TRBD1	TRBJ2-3	TGTGCCAGCAGTATGGACAGGGGAACAGATACGCAGTATTTT	CASSMDRGTDTQYF
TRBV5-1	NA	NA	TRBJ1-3	TGCGCCAGCAGGGACGAGATCTCTGGAAACACCATATATTTT	CASRDEISGNTIYF
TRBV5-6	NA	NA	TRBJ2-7	TGTGCCAGCAGCTCTCTCCGGGGTACTTACGAGCAGTACTTC	CASSSLRGTYEQYF
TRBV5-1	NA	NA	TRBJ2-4	TGCGCCAGCACACTGGGGCCAGAACTTGGAGCCAAAAACATTCAGTACTTC	CASTLGPELGAKNIQYF
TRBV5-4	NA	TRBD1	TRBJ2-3	TGTGCCAGCAGCTTGGGGGGACAGATTCGGATCCCCACAGATACGCAGTATTTT	CASSLGGQIRIPTDTQYF
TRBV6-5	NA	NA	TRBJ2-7	TGTGCCAGCATGGGGCTTACCCGTCTCCCTTACGAGCAGTACTTC	CASMGLTRLPYEQYF
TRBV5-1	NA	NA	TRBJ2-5	TGCGCCAGCAGCTTGGACAGACGAGAGACCCAGTACTTC	CASSLDRRETQYF
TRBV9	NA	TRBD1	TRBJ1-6	TGTGCCAGCAGCGTGGGACAGGGACTTAATTCACCCCTCCACTTT	CASSVGQGLNSPLHF
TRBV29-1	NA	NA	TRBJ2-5	TGCAGCGTTAAGGGGGAGACCCAGTACTTC	CSVKGETQYF
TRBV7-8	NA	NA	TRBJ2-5	TGTGCCAGCAGCTACAGGTGGGAGACCCAGTACTTC	CASSYRWETQYF
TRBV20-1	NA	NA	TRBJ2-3	TGCAGCCCAGACACAGATACGCAGTATTTT	CSPDTDTQYF
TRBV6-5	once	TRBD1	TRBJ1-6	TGTGCCAGCAGTTACCGGGACAGGGGGCATTCACCCCTCCACTTT	CASSYRDRGHSPLHF
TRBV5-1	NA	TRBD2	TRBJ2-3	TGCGCCAGCAGCTTGACGTTACTAGCGGGAGGGCCAGATACGCAGTATTTT	CASSLTLLAGGPDTQYF
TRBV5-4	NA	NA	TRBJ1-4	TGTGCCAGCAGCTCGGGACAAACTAATGAAAAACTGTTTTTT	CASSSGQTNEKLFF
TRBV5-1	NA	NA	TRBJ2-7	TGCGCCAGCAGCCCCCGTCCGGTTGGTGGAGACTCCTACGAGCAGTACTTC	CASSPRPVGGDSYEQYF
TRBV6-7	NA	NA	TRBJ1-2	TGTGCCAGCCCCTTAGGGGGGCGTGGCTACACCTTC	CASPLGGRGYTF
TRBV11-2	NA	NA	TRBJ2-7	TGTGCCAGCAGCTTACTGGGGGCCTACGAGCAGTACTTC	CASSLLGAYEQYF
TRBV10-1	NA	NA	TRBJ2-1	TGCGCCAGCAGTGAGGTTAGCGGATCCGACGGGAATGAGCAGTTCTTC	CASSEVSGSDGNEQFF
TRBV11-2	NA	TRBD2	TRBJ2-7	TGTGCCAGCAGCTTCATAGCGGGGGGGCCGGTTGAGCAGTACTTC	CASSFIAGGPVEQYF
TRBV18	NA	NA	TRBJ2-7	TGTGCCAGCTCCAGAGGCTACGAGCAGTACTTC	CASSRGYEQYF
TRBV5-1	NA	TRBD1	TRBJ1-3	TGCGCCAGCAGCTCCCTTGCGGGACAGGGGCCTATAGGAAACACCATATATTTT	CASSSLAGQGPIGNTIYF
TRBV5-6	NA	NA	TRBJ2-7	TGTGCCAGCAGCTTGGGACCTCAGTTGGAGCAGTACTTC	CASSLGPQLEQYF
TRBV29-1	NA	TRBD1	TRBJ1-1	TGCAGCGTCGGGACAGACCTAAAGGCTTTCTTT	CSVGTDLKAFF
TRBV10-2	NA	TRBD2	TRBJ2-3	TGCGCCAGCAGGGGGACTAGCGGCACAGATACGCAGTATTTT	CASRGTSGTDTQYF
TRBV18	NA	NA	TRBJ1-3	TGTGCCAGCTCATCGGACTCTGGAAACACCATATATTTT	CASSSDSGNTIYF